This T cell receptor beta chain appears in the sequencing data of a study of T cells in Graves' hyperthyroidism and ophthalmopathy (dated by TCRdb to the late 2010s). Describing the broader study: Peripheral blood was collected at initial diagnosis, before any treatment. A discovery cohort of around 100 patients, 43 with Graves' ophthalmopathy and about 58 with stable Graves' hyperthyroidism, was used to find distinguishing TCR V-J signatures. After sampling, hyperthyroidism patients received methimazole starting at 30 mg daily, and ophthalmopathy patients received high-dose intravenous methylprednisolone. Prospective prediction of ophthalmopathy was tested in an independent validation cohort of 18 hyperthyroidism patients and 15 to 17 patients who later progressed to ophthalmopathy. For training and testing, the 100 patients in the discovery cohort were randomly divided in a 7:3 ratio. In roughly six Graves' hyperthyroidism patients, the study also compared T-cell repertoires from thyroid tissue with T-cell repertoires from blood. TCR Vbeta CDR3 sequencing of 135 peripheral blood samples (approximately 44 ophthalmopathy, approximately 80 hyperthyroidism and roughly 17 progressor patients) is reported in the paper. The paper as a whole reports these results and caveats: In validation, the model predicted progression to ophthalmopathy a median of approximately 6.3 months before onset, with roughly 70% sensitivity and roughly 73% specificity. Most expanded thyroid clonotypes (frequency above 0.001) were also found in blood, which suggests that blood repertoires may mirror thyroid immune responses. In cross-validation, a model built on a 13 V-J signature told ophthalmopathy apart from stable hyperthyroidism with 87.88% sensitivity and roughly 81% specificity, and in testing the same model reached 80%/75%. Sample size was not statistically predetermined, and investigators were not blinded to group allocation.

Ten or more counts support this clonotype. No antigen is known for it. Nothing much larger sits one base from this clone, and base qualities are not available. A patient counted as having stable Graves' hyperthyroidism if no progression to ophthalmopathy occurred over 18 months of follow-up. Hyperthyroidism patients were newly diagnosed, had a disease duration of under 2 months, and were aged 18 to 65 years. Patients with uncontrolled infections, other autoimmune diseases, pregnancy or lactation were excluded. Diagnoses were based on clinical symptoms, serum thyroxine and TRAb, thyroid ultrasound and orbital computed tomography. Ficoll-Paque density gradient centrifugation was used to isolate PBMCs from around 10 ml of fresh peripheral blood. Trizol reagent was used to extract total RNA, and RNA quality was then checked on an Agilent 2100 Bioanalyzer. The TCR beta CDR3 regions were amplified from the RNA transcripts. The TCR CDR3 was subjected to a first round of RT-PCR using the HTBI primer set and the Qiagen OneStep RT-PCR kit. A second multiplex PCR round built the libraries, followed by size selection and purification. Sequencing of the libraries was done on an Illumina HiSeq2000 using paired-end 100 bp reads. For the original study's pipeline: SOAPnuke was used to process the raw data, with reads discarded if the reads contained adapters or uncalled bases, had a mean Phred below 15, or lacked an exact constant-primer or identifier match. High-quality paired reads were merged using COPE v1.2.5, and each unique nucleotide sequence was defined as a clonotype. MiTCR v1.1 was used to align clonotypes to the IMGT TRBV, TRBD and TRBJ reference segments. Only V-J combinations with frequency above 0.0001, covering approximately 99% of repertoires, were analysed. A TCS score was defined as the ratio between F50 (clonal expansion) and ExV (chaos), using BLOSUM62-based TCRdist between CDR3 peptides within each V-J. Welch's t-statistics and random forest reduced roughly 540 V-J features to roughly 13, which were used in a naive Bayes classifier (R e1071). TCRdb reworked the public reads: Q25 trimming with fastp, MiXCR clone assembly, productive beta chains retained. Rows are combined by CDR3 protein, so each entry shows the most common genes and DNA. These V and J calls rely on TCRdb rather than the paper's analysis. The sample has 300,000 to 400,000 distinct CDR3 sequences on record, about 20% of them singletons. Clones ranked in the top ten supply approximately 49% of the sample.

This TCR came from a woman aged 45-65 years with Graves' hyperthyroidism. The specimen was blood.

The DNA reads TGTGCCAGCCAAGGGGCAGGGGGCGCCCCTACGGAAGCTTTCTTT. This is translated as CASQGAGGAPTEAFF. This receptor chain uses TRBV6-1 and TRBJ1-1; TRBD1 aligns with 8 central bases. The CDR3 starts with the cysteine, ends with the phenylalanine, and has 15 residues. Left in the record is the CDR3 DNA by itself, 45 bases read in frame from the first base. The germline V gene specifies MNHNS as CDR1 and SASEGT as CDR2. V ends up 8 bases short and J 8 bases short, with an unmatched junction base count of 16.